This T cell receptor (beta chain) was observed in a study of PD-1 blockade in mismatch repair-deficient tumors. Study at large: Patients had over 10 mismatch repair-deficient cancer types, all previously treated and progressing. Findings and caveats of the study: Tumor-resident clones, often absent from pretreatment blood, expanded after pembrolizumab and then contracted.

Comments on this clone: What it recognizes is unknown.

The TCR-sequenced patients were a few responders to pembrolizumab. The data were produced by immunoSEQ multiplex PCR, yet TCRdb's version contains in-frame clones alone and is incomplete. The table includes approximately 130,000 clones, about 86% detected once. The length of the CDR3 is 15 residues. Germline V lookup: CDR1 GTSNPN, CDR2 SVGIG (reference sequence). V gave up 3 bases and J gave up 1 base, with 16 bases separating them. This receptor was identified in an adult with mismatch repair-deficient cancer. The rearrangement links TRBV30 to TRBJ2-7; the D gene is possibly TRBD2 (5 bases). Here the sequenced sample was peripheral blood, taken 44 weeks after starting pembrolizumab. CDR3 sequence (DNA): TGTGCCTGGAGGGCTTCCGGGGAGCGGTCCTACGAGCAGTACTTC. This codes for CAWRASGERSYEQYF. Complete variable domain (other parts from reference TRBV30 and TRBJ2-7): SQTIHQWPATLVQPVGSPLSLECTVEGTSNPNLYWYRQAAGRGLQLLFYSVGIGQISSEVPQNLSASRPQDRQFILSSKKLLLSDSGFYLCAWRASGERSYEQYFGPGTRLTVT.